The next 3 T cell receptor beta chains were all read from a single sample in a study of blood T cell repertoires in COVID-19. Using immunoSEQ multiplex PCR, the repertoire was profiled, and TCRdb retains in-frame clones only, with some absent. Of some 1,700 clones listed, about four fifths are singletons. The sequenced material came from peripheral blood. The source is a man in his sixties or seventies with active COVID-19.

The CDR3 protein is CASSFIVQSTDTQYF. The CDR3 DNA reads TGTGCCAGCAGTTTTATCGTCCAGAGCACAGATACGCAGTATTTT. The V call is TRBV27, the J call TRBJ2-3; unclear D gene. The CDR3 is made up of 15 amino acids. Between the trimmed V and J ends, which lost 3 bases and 0 bases, there was a span of 10 bases. The V gene's germline CDR1 is MNHEY and CDR2 SMNVEV (reference sequence).

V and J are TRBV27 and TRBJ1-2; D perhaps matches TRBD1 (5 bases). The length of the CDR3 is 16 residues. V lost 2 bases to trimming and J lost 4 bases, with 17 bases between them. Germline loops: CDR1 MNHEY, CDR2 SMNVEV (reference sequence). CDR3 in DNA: TGTGCCAGCAGTTTACTCCCGCGACAGATACCCTATGGCTACACCTTC. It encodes CASSLLPRQIPYGYTF.

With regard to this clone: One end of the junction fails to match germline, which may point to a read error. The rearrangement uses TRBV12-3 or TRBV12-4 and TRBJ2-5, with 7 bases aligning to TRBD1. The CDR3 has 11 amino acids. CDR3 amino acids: CASRKLGDSNF. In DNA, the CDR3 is TGTGCCAGCAGAAAGCTAGGGGACAGTAACTTC.